These T cell receptor beta chains were read from a single sample in a study of blood T cell repertoires in COVID-19. Measured with immunoSEQ multiplex PCR; TCRdb has only the in-frame clones, and not every one. The sample contains around 69,000 clones, 75% to 85% of which appear only once. Material for sequencing was peripheral blood. The receptors derive from a woman in her 70s with acute or convalescent COVID-19. Each CDR3 is given with its conserved first and last residue. The D gene is left open where the match is weak. The listing skips clone size in some rows; elsewhere it reads once, few, many or a size class.

>-|TRBD1|13|TRBJ1-4|TRBV6-5
CASRDRGWEKLFF
TGTGCCAGCAGAGACAGGGGTTGGGAAAAACTGTTTTTT
>-|-|14|TRBJ1-5|TRBV28
CASREQVFNQPQHF
TGTGCCAGCCGCGAACAGGTATTCAATCAGCCCCAGCATTTT
>-|-|13|TRBJ1-2|TRBV7-2
CASSLTTPMGYTF
TGTGCCAGCAGCCTTACAACGCCCATGGGCTACACCTTC
>-|TRBD2|14|TRBJ2-1|TRBV10-3
CAISGTSRYNEQFF
TGTGCCATCAGCGGGACTAGCAGGTACAATGAGCAGTTCTTC
>-|-|15|TRBJ2-5|TRBV24-1
CATSRGRLGQETQYF
TGTGCCACCAGCAGAGGCCGACTAGGCCAAGAGACCCAGTACTTC
>-|TRBD1|14|TRBJ2-1|TRBV10-3
CAISTGGTYNEQFF
TGTGCCATCAGTACAGGGGGTACCTACAATGAGCAGTTCTTC
>-|TRBD2|17|TRBJ2-1|TRBV5-1
CASSFIPSGRPHNEQFF
TGCGCCAGCAGCTTTATTCCTAGCGGGAGGCCCCACAATGAGCAGTTCTTC
>-|-|13|TRBJ2-7|TRBV18
CASSPLETYEQYF
TGTGCCAGCTCACCGTTAGAGACCTACGAGCAGTACTTC
>-|-|15|TRBJ2-1|TRBV5-5
CASSLLTGTYNEQFF
TGTGCCAGCAGCTTGCTGACAGGTACCTACAATGAGCAGTTCTTC
>-|-|15|TRBJ1-1|TRBV7-9
CASSLVGASHTEAFF
TGTGCCAGCAGCTTAGTGGGGGCGAGTCACACTGAAGCTTTCTTT
>-|TRBD2|14|TRBJ2-2|TRBV11-2
CAVDGRANTGELFF
TGTGCCGTGGACGGGAGGGCGAACACCGGGGAGCTGTTTTTT
>-|TRBD2|17|TRBJ2-1|TRBV3-1/TRBV3-2
CASSLGLAGASWNEQFF
TGTGCCAGCAGCCTGGGACTAGCGGGAGCCTCTTGGAATGAGCAGTTCTTC
>-|TRBD2|15|TRBJ2-2|TRBV2
CASTRTSGRVGELFF
TGTGCCAGCACACGGACTAGCGGGAGAGTCGGGGAGCTGTTTTTT
>-|TRBD1|13|TRBJ1-2|TRBV5-1
CASSLTGEGGYTF
TGCGCCAGCAGCCTCACAGGGGAAGGTGGCTACACCTTC
>-|-|13|TRBJ1-1|TRBV19
CASRGGANTEAFF
TGTGCCAGTAGGGGAGGGGCAAACACTGAAGCTTTCTTT
>-|-|16|TRBJ2-1|TRBV19
CASSIQGLYSYNEQFF
TGTGCCAGTAGTATACAGGGACTCTACTCCTACAATGAGCAGTTCTTC
>-|TRBD2|17|TRBJ2-3|TRBV18
CASSRGLAGGRGDTQYF
TGTGCCAGCTCCCGAGGACTAGCGGGAGGGCGCGGAGATACGCAGTATTTT
>-|-|13|TRBJ1-4|TRBV6-5
CASSSTANEKLFF
TGTGCCAGCAGTTCGACTGCTAATGAAAAACTGTTTTTT
>-|-|17|TRBJ2-7|TRBV21-1
CASSKERLTGPDREQYF
TGTGCCAGCAGCAAAGAAAGGTTAACAGGGCCCGACAGGGAGCAGTACTTC
>-|TRBD2|18|TRBJ2-3|TRBV5-4
CASSLKQLAGSMTDTQYF
TGTGCCAGCAGCTTGAAGCAGCTAGCGGGATCTATGACAGATACGCAGTATTTT
>-|-|17|TRBJ1-1|TRBV7-2
CASSLVNLGGMNTEAFF
TGTGCCAGCAGCTTAGTTAATTTAGGGGGAATGAACACTGAAGCTTTCTTT
>-|TRBD1|13|TRBJ1-2|TRBV18
CASSPTGGYGYTF
TGTGCCAGCTCACCAACAGGGGGCTATGGCTACACCTTC
>-|-|13|TRBJ1-2|TRBV3-1/TRBV3-2
CASSQGGGNQYTF
TGTGCCAGCAGCCAAGGGGGGGGGAATCAGTACACCTTC
>few|TRBD2|16|TRBJ2-5|TRBV13
CASRANLAGFQETQYF
TGTGCCAGCCGAGCAAACCTAGCGGGATTCCAAGAGACCCAGTACTTC
>-|-|14|TRBJ1-6|TRBV2
CASSEEGGGSPLHF
TGTGCCAGCAGTGAAGAAGGGGGGGGTTCACCCCTCCACTTT
>once|TRBD2|15|TRBJ2-7|TRBV6-5
CASRTRLAGVYEQYF
TGTGCCAGCAGGACGAGACTAGCGGGAGTGTACGAGCAGTACTTC
>-|TRBD1|13|TRBJ1-6|TRBV9
CAKNGTGESPLHF
TGTGCCAAAAACGGGACAGGGGAATCACCCCTCCACTTT
>-|-|16|TRBJ1-2|TRBV6-1
CASSEHLSRVFFGYTF
TGTGCCAGCAGTGAACACCTATCACGGGTTTTTTTCGGCTACACCTTC
>-|-|15|TRBJ2-5|TRBV5-1
CASSLVMDPGETQYF
TGCGCCAGCAGCTTGGTTATGGACCCAGGGGAGACCCAGTACTTC
>once|-|14|TRBJ1-2|TRBV12-5
CASGLWAGAGGYTF
TGTGCTAGTGGTTTGTGGGCAGGGGCCGGTGGCTACACCTTC
>-|-|15|TRBJ1-1|TRBV14
CASSQDRGSGTEAFF
TGTGCCAGCAGCCAAGATCGAGGTTCCGGCACTGAAGCTTTCTTT
>-|TRBD1|15|TRBJ1-3|TRBV7-2
CASRPTGGAGNTIYF
TGTGCCAGCAGACCGACAGGGGGCGCGGGAAACACCATATATTTT
>-|-|14|TRBJ1-1|TRBV5-1
CASSPSGRGLEAFF
TGCGCCAGCAGCCCCAGCGGCAGGGGCCTTGAAGCTTTCTTT
>many|-|13|TRBJ1-2|TRBV5-4
CASSLAGVDGYTF
TGTGCCAGCAGCTTGGCAGGGGTAGACGGCTACACCTTC
>-|-|14|TRBJ1-2|TRBV15
CATSTRTSGYGYTF
TGTGCCACCAGCACCCGGACATCAGGATATGGCTACACCTTC
>-|-|14|TRBJ2-3|TRBV9
CATGTSTSTDTQYF
TGTGCCACGGGGACAAGTACTAGCACAGATACGCAGTATTTT
>-|TRBD1|15|TRBJ2-1|TRBV6-6
CASSTGTGIFNEQFF
TGTGCCAGCAGTACCGGGACAGGGATTTTCAATGAGCAGTTCTTC
>-|-|15|TRBJ2-1|TRBV6-5
CASSYSGGPGNEQFF
TGTGCCAGCAGTTACTCGGGCGGGCCGGGCAATGAGCAGTTCTTC
>-|TRBD1|14|TRBJ2-1|TRBV28
CASQGGSTSHEQFF
TGTGCCAGTCAAGGGGGCAGCACGTCACATGAGCAGTTCTTC
>-|TRBD1|13|TRBJ1-1|TRBV28
CASLRAGGSEAFF
TGTGCCAGCCTAAGGGCAGGGGGCTCTGAAGCTTTCTTT
>-|-|13|TRBJ1-3|TRBV5-4
CASSHQHGNTIYF
TGTGCCAGCAGCCATCAACATGGAAACACCATATATTTT
>-|-|16|TRBJ1-3|TRBV18
CASSPTGGDSGNTIYF
TGTGCCAGCTCACCGACCGGGGGGGACTCTGGAAACACCATATATTTT
>-|-|14|TRBJ2-7|TRBV6-6
CASTQGAGSYEQYF
TGTGCCAGCACCCAAGGGGCGGGATCCTACGAGCAGTACTTC
>-|-|13|TRBJ1-1|TRBV12-3/TRBV12-4
CASSSGQHTEAFF
TGTGCCAGCAGTTCAGGTCAGCACACTGAAGCTTTCTTT
>-|TRBD1|14|TRBJ1-6|TRBV5-1
CASSLGQDNSPLHF
TGCGCCAGCAGCTTAGGACAGGATAATTCACCCCTCCACTTT